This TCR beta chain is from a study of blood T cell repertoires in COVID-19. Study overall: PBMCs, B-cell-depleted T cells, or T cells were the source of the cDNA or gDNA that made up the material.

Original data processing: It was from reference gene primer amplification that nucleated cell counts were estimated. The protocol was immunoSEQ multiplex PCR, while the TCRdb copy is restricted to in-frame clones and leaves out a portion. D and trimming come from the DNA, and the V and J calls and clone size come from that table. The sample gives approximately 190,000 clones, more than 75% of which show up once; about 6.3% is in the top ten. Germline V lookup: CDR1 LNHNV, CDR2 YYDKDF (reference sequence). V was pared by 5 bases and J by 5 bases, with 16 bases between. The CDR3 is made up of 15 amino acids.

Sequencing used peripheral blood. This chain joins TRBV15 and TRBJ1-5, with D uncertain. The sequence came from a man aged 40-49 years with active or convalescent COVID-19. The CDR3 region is CATSASGRRDQPQHF. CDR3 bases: TGTGCCACCAGCGCATCCGGGAGGAGAGATCAGCCCCAGCATTTT.